Presented here are 25 T cell receptor beta chains from one specimen sequenced in a study of shared clonotypes between healthy human individuals. Measured with immunoSEQ multiplex PCR; TCRdb has only the in-frame clones, and not every one. This sample has some 2,000,000 clones, with 90% to 96% found just once. The specimen was naive CD4+ T cells sorted from blood. This sample's subset: CD45RA+ positively selected. The receptors were gathered from a man aged 18 to 35 in good health.

This clone was detected only once. This sequence joins TRBV5-1 and TRBJ1-4; 10 bases are shared with TRBD1. CDR1 and CDR2 (germline): SGHRS, YFSETQ. After removal of 0 bases from V and 4 bases from J, the junction contained 3 bases not matched to a gene. The CDR3 consists of 16 residues. CDR3: CASSLGGQGFNEKLFF. For the CDR3, the DNA is TGCGCCAGCAGCTTGGGGGGACAGGGGTTTAATGAAAAACTGTTTTTT.

The chain is built from TRBV14 and TRBJ1-4, with D maybe TRBD1 (5 bases). The V gene's germline CDR1 is SGHDN and CDR2 FVKESK. The V gene lost 2 bases and the J gene lost 7 bases, with 14 bases spanning the gap. The CDR3 is 15 amino acids. The CDR3 is CASSQTRSGAEKLFF. The CDR3 DNA reads TGTGCCAGCAGCCAAACCAGGAGCGGGGCTGAAAAACTGTTTTTT.

This clone was counted between two and nine times. V and J are TRBV19 and TRBJ2-5; D not resolved. The CDR3 length is 11 residues. The germline V gene encodes CDR1 LNHDA and CDR2 SQIVND (reference sequence). V dropped 5 bases and J dropped 7 bases, with 8 bases sitting between them. Here the CDR3 reads CASSLSRTQYF. The CDR3, as DNA: TGTGCCAGTAGTCTTAGCCGGACCCAGTACTTC. Complete variable domain (other parts from reference TRBV19 and TRBJ2-5): DGGITQSPKYLFRKEGQNVTLSCEQNLNHDAMYWYRQDPGQGLRLIYYSQIVNDFQKGDIAEGYSVSREKKESFPLTVTSAQKNPTAFYLCASSLSRTQYFGPGTRLLVL.

The rearrangement links TRBV9 to TRBJ2-7; D gene ambiguous. V lost 3 bases and J lost 0, with 7 bases in between. In germline, CDR1 is SGDLS, CDR2 YYNGEE. The CDR3 is 13 amino acids. This CDR3 is CASSASNSYEQYF. The CDR3 region has the DNA TGTGCCAGCAGCGCATCAAACTCCTACGAGCAGTACTTC.

Notes on this clone: Other DNA sequences within the sample encode an identical CDR3. The chain is built from TRBV11-3 and TRBJ2-2, with D unresolved. Trimming left V 4 bases short and J 2 bases short, with 2 bases between. CDR1 SGHNT and CDR2 YENEEA come from the germline V gene. The length of the CDR3 is 12 residues. The chain's CDR3 is CASSSNTGELFF. Written as DNA, the CDR3 is TGTGCCAGCAGCTCCAACACCGGGGAGCTGTTTTTT.

The rearrangement links TRBV10-3 to TRBJ2-7; TRBD2 matches at 11 bases. V trimming: 10 bases; J trimming: 4 bases; junction bases outside the gene matches: 6. This CDR3 region has 13 residues. Germline lookup yields CDR1 ENHRY and CDR2 SYGVKD. The CDR3 region has the DNA TGTGCCACCGGGACTAGCGGACCATACGAGCAGTACTTC. Translating gives CATGTSGPYEQYF.

The CDR3 region is CASSSYSQGSSYNSPLHF. CDR3 DNA: TGCGCCAGCAGCTCGTACTCGCAGGGATCTTCCTATAATTCACCCCTCCACTTT. The gene calls are TRBV5-1 and TRBJ1-6; possible D gene TRBD1, 5 bases. The CDR3 loop spans 18 amino acids. V gave up 3 bases and J gave up 1 base, with 17 bases separating them. Per germline, CDR1 SGHRS and CDR2 YFSETQ. The whole variable domain, filled in from reference TRBV5-1 and TRBJ1-6, reads KAGVTQTPRYLIKTRGQQVTLSCSPISGHRSVSWYQQTPGQGLQFLFEYFSETQRNKGNFPGRFSGRQFSNSRSEMNVSTLELGDSALYLCASSSYSQGSSYNSPLHFGNGTRLTVT.

CDR3 nucleotides: TGTGCCAGTAGTATAGTTTTGAGGGGGGATGGCACTGAAGCTTTCTTT. The encoded protein is CASSIVLRGDGTEAFF. The genes are TRBV19 and TRBJ1-1, with D maybe TRBD1 (6 bases). The V end lost 1 base, the J end lost 4 bases, and 16 bases lay between the germline ends. The CDR3 length is 16 residues. CDR1 and CDR2 from the germline V gene are LNHDA and SQIVND (reference sequence).

The rearrangement joins TRBV18 to TRBJ2-2; no firm D call. Trimming pared 8 bases from V and 5 bases from J, leaving 15 bases between. Germline CDR1 reads KGHSH; CDR2 reads LQKENI. The length of the CDR3 is 14 residues. The CDR3 spells CASTPPAHTGELFF. In DNA form, the CDR3 reads TGTGCCAGCACCCCGCCGGCCCATACCGGGGAGCTGTTTTTT.

This rearrangement joins TRBV2 to TRBJ1-2; TRBD1 agrees at 7 bases. After removal of 7 bases from V and 10 bases from J, the junction contained 15 bases not matched to a gene. Germline V gene sequence: CDR1 SNHLY, CDR2 FYNNEI. This CDR3 has 14 residues. As DNA, the CDR3 is TGTGCCAGCAACCTGGAGAGACAGGGTTCGGCCTACACCTTC. Its protein product is CASNLERQGSAYTF.

The V gene is TRBV11-2, the J gene TRBJ2-7, with D perhaps matching TRBD1 (6 bases). Trimming shortened V by 5 bases and J by 0 bases, and 11 bases separated the two germline ends. This CDR3 is built from 14 residues. Germline V gives CDR1 SGHAT, CDR2 FQNNGV. The CDR3 loop is CASSRTVLSYEQYF. CDR3 nucleotide sequence: TGTGCCAGCAGCCGGACAGTCCTCTCCTACGAGCAGTACTTC.

The chain has TRBV30 and TRBJ2-1, with 10 bases matching TRBD2. V shed 6 bases and J 3 bases; nucleotides not matched to a gene: 5. This CDR3 has 14 amino acids. Germline V gene lookup returns CDR1 GTSNPN and CDR2 SVGIG (reference sequence). The CDR3 DNA follows: TGTGCCTGTCTAGCGGGAGCCCTCTACAATGAGCAGTTCTTC. Translating gives CACLAGALYNEQFF.

Of note for this clone: In the same sample, other DNA sequences code for this CDR3. The chain is built from TRBV7-2 and TRBJ1-1; D gene unclear. This CDR3 spans 13 amino acids. V was trimmed by 3 bases and J by 1 base, leaving 6 bases between them. CDR1 is SGHTA, CDR2 FQGNSA, per germline. CDR3 DNA: TGTGCCAGCAGCTTCTGGGGGAACACTGAAGCTTTCTTT. Encoded protein: CASSFWGNTEAFF.

Of note for this clone: The same CDR3 can be traced to other DNA sequences in this sample. This chain links TRBV5-4 with TRBJ2-7, with 8 bases fitting TRBD1. The CDR3 is made up of 13 amino acids. Losses at the gene ends were 3 bases for V and 4 bases for J; bases not matched to a gene: 3. The V gene's germline CDR1 is SGHNT and CDR2 YYREEE (reference sequence). CDR3 sequence: CASSSGQGYEQYF. In DNA, the CDR3 is TGTGCCAGCAGCTCCGGACAGGGATACGAGCAGTACTTC.

The chain employs TRBV18 and TRBJ1-1, with a possible D match to TRBD1 (6 bases). The V gene lost 3 bases and the J gene lost 0 bases, with 14 bases spanning the gap. CDR1 KGHSH and CDR2 LQKENI come from the germline V gene. The CDR3 is 16 amino acids. The CDR3 DNA follows: TGTGCCAGCTCACCCCGGACAGCAGACATGAACACTGAAGCTTTCTTT. Its protein product is CASSPRTADMNTEAFF. The complete variable domain, with remaining parts taken from reference TRBV18 and TRBJ1-1, reads NAGVMQNPRHLVRRRGQEARLRCSPMKGHSHVYWYRQLPEEGLKFMVYLQKENIIDESGMPKERFSAEFPKEGPSILRIQQVVRGDSAAYFCASSPRTADMNTEAFFGQGTRLTVV.

The rearrangement links TRBV6-6 to TRBJ2-4, with D possibly TRBD2 on 6 matching bases. The length of the CDR3 is 15 residues. Between the trimmed V and J ends, which lost 7 bases and 3 bases, there was a span of 16 bases. Per germline, CDR1 MNHNY and CDR2 SVGAGI (reference sequence). CDR3 sequence reads: CASTDGGLSKNIQYF. CDR3 nucleotides: TGTGCCAGCACCGACGGGGGTCTCAGCAAAAACATTCAGTACTTC.

V usage is TRBV16 and J usage is TRBJ1-1; 7 bases agree with TRBD1. The V gene's germline CDR1 is KGHSY and CDR2 FQNENV. Trimming removed 3 bases from V and 5 bases from J; junction bases left unmatched: 9. This CDR3 is built from 15 residues. The CDR3 loop reads CASSHRTGVGTEAFF. The CDR3 DNA is TGTGCCAGCAGCCACCGAACAGGGGTGGGAACTGAAGCTTTCTTT.

V is TRBV2 and J is TRBJ2-7; D might be TRBD2 (5 bases). The germline gives CDR1 SNHLY, CDR2 FYNNEI. The germline V and J ends were trimmed by 6 bases and 5 bases, with 20 bases remaining between them. CDR3 length: 15 amino acids. The CDR3 nucleotides read TGTGCCAGCAGGGTTGGAAGAGGGCCTCCGGACGAGCAGTACTTC. This translates into CASRVGRGPPDEQYF. The full variable domain, in which reference TRBV2 and TRBJ2-7 provide the parts outside the CDR3, is EPEVTQTPSHQVTQMGQEVILRCVPISNHLYFYWYRQILGQKVEFLVSFYNNEISEKSEIFDDQFSVERPDGSNFTLKIRSTKLEDSAMYFCASRVGRGPPDEQYFGPGTRLTVT.

This chain joins TRBV5-6 and TRBJ2-3, with 13 bases identical to TRBD2. The V segment lost 3 bases and the J segment 6 bases; nucleotides outside the gene matches: 10. The germline V gene has CDR1 SGHDT and CDR2 YYEEEE. This CDR3 is 17 amino acids long. The CDR3 here is CASSWRTSGRGVDTQYF. In DNA form, the CDR3 reads TGTGCCAGCAGCTGGAGGACTAGCGGGAGAGGTGTGGATACGCAGTATTTT. The variable domain in full, with the rest retrieved from reference TRBV5-6 and TRBJ2-3, is DAGVTQSPTHLIKTRGQQVTLRCSPKSGHDTVSWYQQALGQGPQFIFQYYEEEERQRGNFPDRFSGHQFPNYSSELNVNALLLGDSALYLCASSWRTSGRGVDTQYFGPGTRLTVL.

The J gene is TRBJ2-3, the V gene TRBV11-2; D is ambiguous. Trimming left V 5 bases short and J 6 bases short, with 12 bases between. Germline V gene data show CDR1 as SGHAT and CDR2 as FQNNGV. The CDR3 loop spans 13 amino acids. CDR3 nucleotide sequence: TGTGCCAGCAGCCCAAGCTTACCGGATACGCAGTATTTT. Amino acid sequence: CASSPSLPDTQYF.

V and J are TRBV4-1 and TRBJ1-1; 10 positions agree with TRBD1. The CDR3 is 19 amino acids. V shed 4 bases, J shed 4 bases, and the junction held 18 bases outside the gene matches. Germline values: CDR1 MGHRA, CDR2 YSYEKL. CDR3 sequence: CASSRYPQKGGQGITEAFF. CDR3 coding DNA: TGCGCCAGCAGCCGATATCCCCAGAAAGGGGGACAGGGGATCACTGAAGCTTTCTTT.

This sequence joins TRBV27 and TRBJ2-1; weak D call: TRBD1 (6 bases). CDR1 is MNHEY and CDR2 is SMNVEV in the germline V gene (reference sequence). This CDR3 spans 14 amino acids. V was cut by 5 bases and J by 4 bases, with 12 bases left in between. Here the CDR3 DNA reads TGTGCCAGCAGTCCGAGCGGACAGTACAATGAGCAGTTCTTC. This encodes CASSPSGQYNEQFF.

The rearrangement joins TRBV5-1 to TRBJ2-7; 7 bases are a match to TRBD2. The trim removed 3 bases at V and 4 bases at J, leaving 10 bases unmatched. The germline CDR1 and CDR2 sequences are SGHRS and YFSETQ. This CDR3 region has 15 residues. The CDR3, as DNA: TGCGCCAGCAGCTCTGGAAGCGGGGACCTGTACGAGCAGTACTTC. It is translated as CASSSGSGDLYEQYF. Using reference TRBV5-1 and TRBJ2-7 for the parts outside the CDR3, the full variable domain is KAGVTQTPRYLIKTRGQQVTLSCSPISGHRSVSWYQQTPGQGLQFLFEYFSETQRNKGNFPGRFSGRQFSNSRSEMNVSTLELGDSALYLCASSSGSGDLYEQYFGPGTRLTVT.

The chain employs TRBV18 and TRBJ2-5; TRBD1 is a possible D gene (6 bases). CDR1 KGHSH and CDR2 LQKENI come from the germline V gene. This CDR3 is 14 amino acids long. The V end lost 6 bases, the J end lost 4 bases, and 15 bases lay between the germline ends. The CDR3 loop is CASSLTQGGETQYF. CDR3 bases: TGTGCCAGCTCGCTAACCCAAGGGGGAGAGACCCAGTACTTC.

V gene TRBV19 combines with J gene TRBJ2-7; 9 nucleotides line up with TRBD1. V dropped 6 bases and J dropped 6; count of bases not matched to a gene: 9. CDR3 length equals 14 residues. Germline CDR1 LNHDA, CDR2 SQIVND (reference sequence). DNA of the CDR3: TGTGCCAGTAGCTCGGACAGGGGTTCCAGCGAGCAGTACTTC. Protein product: CASSSDRGSSEQYF.